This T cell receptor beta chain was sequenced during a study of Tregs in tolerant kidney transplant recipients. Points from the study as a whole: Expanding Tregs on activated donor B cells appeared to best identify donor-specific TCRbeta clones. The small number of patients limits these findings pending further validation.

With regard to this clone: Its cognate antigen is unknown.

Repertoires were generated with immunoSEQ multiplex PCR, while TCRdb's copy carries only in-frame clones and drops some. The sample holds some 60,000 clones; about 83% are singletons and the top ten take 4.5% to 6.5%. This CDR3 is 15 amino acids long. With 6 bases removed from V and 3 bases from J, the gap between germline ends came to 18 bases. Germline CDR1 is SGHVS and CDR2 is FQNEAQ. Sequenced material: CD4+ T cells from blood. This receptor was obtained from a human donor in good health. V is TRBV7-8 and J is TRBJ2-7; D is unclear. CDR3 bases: TGTGCCAGCAGGAGGCCTGCCGGGTCCCTCTACGAGCAGTACTTC. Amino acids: CASRRPAGSLYEQYF.